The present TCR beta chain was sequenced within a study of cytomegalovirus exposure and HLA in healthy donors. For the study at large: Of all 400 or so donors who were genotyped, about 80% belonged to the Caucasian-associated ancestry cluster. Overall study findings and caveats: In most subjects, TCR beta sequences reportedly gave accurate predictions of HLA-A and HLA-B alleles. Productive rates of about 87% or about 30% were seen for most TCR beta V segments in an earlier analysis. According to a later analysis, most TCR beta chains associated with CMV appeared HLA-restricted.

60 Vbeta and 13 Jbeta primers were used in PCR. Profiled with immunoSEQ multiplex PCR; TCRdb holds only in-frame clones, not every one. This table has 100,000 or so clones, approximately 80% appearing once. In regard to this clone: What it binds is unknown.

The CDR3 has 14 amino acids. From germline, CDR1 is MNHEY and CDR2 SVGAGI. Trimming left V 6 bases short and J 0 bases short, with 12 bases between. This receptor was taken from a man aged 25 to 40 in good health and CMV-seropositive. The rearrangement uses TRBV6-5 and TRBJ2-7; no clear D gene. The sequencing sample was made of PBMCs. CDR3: CASSLRLGSYEQYF. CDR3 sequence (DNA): TGTGCCAGCAGCCTTAGACTGGGCTCCTACGAGCAGTACTTC.